Described below is a single T cell receptor beta chain sequence and its context. This entry comes from a study of cytomegalovirus exposure and HLA in healthy donors. The PCR used 60 Vbeta and 13 Jbeta primers. TCRdb's table, derived via immunoSEQ multiplex PCR, lists solely in-frame clones and lacks some. The sample gives roughly 100,000 clones, 69% of which show up once; roughly 3.2% is in the top ten. The clonotype originates from a man younger than 40 in good health and CMV-seronegative. Sequenced input: PBMCs.

CDR3 in amino acids: CASRLRRVSNTGELFF. The CDR3 bases are TGTGCCAGCAGACTAAGGCGGGTTTCGAACACCGGGGAGCTGTTTTTT. The chain has TRBV27 and TRBJ2-2; D might be TRBD2 (5 bases). The CDR3 sequence is 16 residues long. In germline, CDR1 is MNHEY, CDR2 SMNVEV (reference sequence). V was clipped by 6 bases and J by 0 bases, with 14 bases between them.